These 24 T cell receptor beta chains were sequenced from one sample in a study of T cell responses to AZD1222 COVID-19 vaccine. Sequenced by immunoSEQ multiplex PCR; TCRdb stores in-frame clones only, minus some. In the table there are roughly 140,000 clones, around nine tenths of which are singletons. The sample was peripheral blood, taken on day 0 of AZD1222 vaccination. The receptors were sampled from an adult in good health.

The J gene is TRBJ2-1, the V gene TRBV19; D perhaps matches TRBD2 (5 bases). Germline assignment: CDR1 LNHDA and CDR2 SQIVND (reference sequence). Trimming cost V 6 bases and J 0 bases, with 15 bases left between them. CDR3 length: 16 residues. In nucleotides, the CDR3 is TGTGCCAGTAGCCCCCTTGGGGAGAACTCCTACAATGAGCAGTTCTTC. Protein: CASSPLGENSYNEQFF. Together with reference TRBV19 and TRBJ2-1, the CDR3 gives the full variable domain: DGGITQSPKYLFRKEGQNVTLSCEQNLNHDAMYWYRQDPGQGLRLIYYSQIVNDFQKGDIAEGYSVSREKKESFPLTVTSAQKNPTAFYLCASSPLGENSYNEQFFGPGTRLTVL.

The chain couples TRBV5-5 to TRBJ1-2; D is undetermined. The CDR3 has 12 amino acids. Germline loops: CDR1 SGHKS, CDR2 YYEKEE (reference sequence). Between the trimmed V and J ends, which lost 2 bases and 8 bases, there was a span of 10 bases. In DNA, the CDR3 is TGTGCCAGCAGCTTACCGGGCGGCGGCTACACCTTC. The encoded protein is CASSLPGGGYTF. The full variable domain, with the rest looked up from reference TRBV5-5 and TRBJ1-2, is DAGVTQSPTHLIKTRGQQVTLRCSPISGHKSVSWYQQVLGQGPQFIFQYYEKEERGRGNFPDRFSARQFPNYSSELNVNALLLGDSALYLCASSLPGGGYTFGSGTRLTVV.

The chain employs TRBV28 and TRBJ1-1, with D hard to call. Germline V CDR1 and CDR2: MDHEN, SYDVKM. V lost 3 bases and J lost 7, with 15 bases in between. This CDR3 has 14 residues. CDR3 sequence reads: CASSLEGFWGEAFF. The DNA for the CDR3 is TGTGCCAGCAGTTTGGAGGGCTTCTGGGGTGAAGCTTTCTTT.

The chain employs TRBV9 and TRBJ1-5; no clear D gene. This CDR3 is 13 amino acids long. Trimming pared 3 bases from V and 11 bases from J, leaving 15 bases between. Looked up from germline, CDR1 is SGDLS and CDR2 is YYNGEE. The CDR3 sequence: CASSDGPGGTQHF. The CDR3 nucleotides read TGTGCCAGCAGCGACGGACCGGGAGGGACCCAGCATTTT. The full variable domain, in which reference TRBV9 and TRBJ1-5 provide the parts outside the CDR3, is DSGVTQTPKHLITATGQRVTLRCSPRSGDLSVYWYQQSLDQGLQFLIQYYNGEERAKGNILERFSAQQFPDLHSELNLSSLELGDSALYFCASSDGPGGTQHFGDGTRLSIL.

The chain uses TRBV2 and TRBJ2-1; a possible D gene is TRBD2 (5 bases). Germline V lookup: CDR1 SNHLY, CDR2 FYNNEI. CDR3 length: 18 residues. Trimming cost V 10 bases and J 6 bases, with 31 bases left between them. The CDR3 coding sequence is TGTGCCATCGCCGTCGTTCCAATAGTCTTAAGCGGCGTCAATGAGCAGTTCTTC. Translated, it gives CAIAVVPIVLSGVNEQFF.

J is TRBJ2-1 and V is TRBV19, with 10 bases that match TRBD2. Germline V lookup: CDR1 LNHDA, CDR2 SQIVND (reference sequence). With V trimmed by 10 bases and J by 0 bases, 0 bases remained unmatched. The CDR3 has 13 amino acids. In DNA form, the CDR3 reads TGTGCCACTAGCGGGAGCTCCTACAATGAGCAGTTCTTC. Translation gives CATSGSSYNEQFF.

The chain joins TRBV28 to TRBJ2-1, with 9 bases aligning to TRBD2. With 5 bases clipped from V and 3 bases from J, the junction kept 8 bases outside the gene matches. The CDR3 runs 16 residues. Germline assignment: CDR1 MDHEN and CDR2 SYDVKM. The CDR3 protein is CASSAITSGLYNEQFF. DNA for the CDR3: TGTGCCAGCAGTGCCATTACTAGCGGGCTCTACAATGAGCAGTTCTTC.

The chain couples TRBV19 to TRBJ2-5; 7 bases line up with TRBD2. This CDR3 has 15 amino acids. The V gene end was trimmed by 5 bases and the J gene end by 3 bases; junction bases not matched to a gene: 9. Germline-derived CDR1 and CDR2 are LNHDA and SQIVND (reference sequence). The CDR3 reads CASSLAGVGEETQYF. The CDR3 DNA reads TGTGCCAGTAGTCTCGCGGGGGTTGGGGAAGAGACCCAGTACTTC.

This clone was recorded only once. The V call is TRBV30, the J call TRBJ1-5; D is ambiguous. Trimming took 2 bases from V and 2 from J, leaving 10 bases between them. The V gene's germline CDR1 is GTSNPN and CDR2 SVGIG (reference sequence). This CDR3 has 14 residues. CDR3 residues: CAWSFGMGNQPQHF. DNA of the CDR3: TGTGCCTGGAGTTTTGGTATGGGCAATCAGCCCCAGCATTTT.

V is TRBV11-2 and J is TRBJ2-7; D tentatively reads TRBD1 or TRBD2 (6 bases each). Germline lookup yields CDR1 SGHAT and CDR2 FQNNGV. The CDR3 has 15 residues. The V and J ends lost 2 bases and 1 base respectively, with 12 bases between them. CDR3: CASSLWRGQSYEQYF. The CDR3 DNA follows: TGTGCCAGCAGCTTATGGCGGGGACAATCCTACGAGCAGTACTTC.

This sequence joins TRBV5-4 and TRBJ2-1, with no clear D. CDR3 size: 12 residues. CDR1 is SGHNT, CDR2 YYREEE, per germline (reference sequence). Trimming took off 0 bases at V and 5 bases at J, with 3 bases between the two ends. CDR3 protein: CASSLAHNEQFF. The CDR3, as DNA: TGTGCCAGCAGCTTGGCCCACAATGAGCAGTTCTTC.

The rearrangement uses TRBV27 and TRBJ2-5, with TRBD1 as a possible D gene (6 bases). Germline V gene sequence: CDR1 MNHEY, CDR2 SMNVEV (reference sequence). V dropped 6 bases and J dropped 4 bases, with 18 bases sitting between them. This CDR3 contains 15 residues. CDR3 amino acids: CASSTQGRGLETQYF. As DNA, the CDR3 is TGTGCCAGCAGCACACAAGGCAGGGGATTAGAGACCCAGTACTTC.

This clone was seen more than once but under ten times. The CDR3, as DNA: TGTGCCAGCAGCGCGGGACAGGGAAACACCATATATTTT. Translated, it gives CASSAGQGNTIYF. V usage is TRBV7-8 and J usage is TRBJ1-3, with 7 nucleotides matching TRBD1. The germline V gene encodes CDR1 SGHVS and CDR2 FQNEAQ. This CDR3 spans 13 amino acids. After removal of 5 bases from V and 4 bases from J, the junction contained 2 bases not matched to a gene.

The rearrangement joins TRBV6-2 or TRBV6-3 to TRBJ2-7; possibly TRBD2 for D (6 bases). This CDR3 comprises 16 residues. V lost 5 bases to trimming and J lost 4 bases, with 21 bases between them. CDR1 is MNHEY, CDR2 SVGEGT, per germline. CDR3 DNA sequence: TGTGCCAGCAGTACCGAAAAAGGGACTCGTTTTTACGAGCAGTACTTC. Residues: CASSTEKGTRFYEQYF.

V is TRBV9 and J is TRBJ1-3; a weak D match, TRBD1 (5 bases). Trimming removed 0 bases from V and 7 bases from J, with 8 bases in between. Germline assignment: CDR1 SGDLS and CDR2 YYNGEE. This CDR3 contains 13 residues. Here the CDR3 reads CASSVGGWNTIYF. CDR3 nucleotide sequence: TGTGCCAGCAGCGTAGGGGGGTGGAACACCATATATTTT.

The chain employs TRBV4-3 and TRBJ1-2, with D unresolved. Germline loops: CDR1 LGHNA, CDR2 YSLEER. Trimming removed 0 bases at V and 8 bases at J, with 13 bases between. The CDR3 is 14 residues long. The CDR3 sequence: CASSQDIEFGGYTF. CDR3 bases: TGCGCCAGCAGCCAAGACATCGAGTTTGGGGGCTACACCTTC.

The chain employs TRBV12-3 or TRBV12-4 and TRBJ2-1, with a possible D match to TRBD2 (5 bases). With 2 bases removed from V and 6 bases from J, the gap between germline ends came to 8 bases. This CDR3 is built from 13 residues. The CDR3 is CASSLSLANEQFF. CDR3 in DNA: TGTGCCAGCAGTTTATCGCTAGCCAATGAGCAGTTCTTC.

This chain uses TRBV24-1 with TRBJ2-2; D gene unclear. The CDR3 consists of 14 residues. The germline CDR1 and CDR2 sequences are KGHDR and SFDVKD. V was clipped by 3 bases and J by 2 bases, with 6 bases between them. The CDR3 DNA reads TGTGCCACCAGTGATCATGAAAACACCGGGGAGCTGTTTTTT. Translation: CATSDHENTGELFF.

The V call is TRBV5-5, the J call TRBJ1-5; tentatively, D is TRBD1 (5 bases). The germline V gene has CDR1 SGHKS and CDR2 YYEKEE (reference sequence). The CDR3 consists of 14 residues. Between the trimmed V and J ends, which lost 0 bases and 8 bases, there was a span of 12 bases. CDR3 sequence reads: CASSLDRPEEPQHF. CDR3 nucleotide sequence: TGTGCCAGCAGCTTGGACAGGCCAGAGGAGCCCCAGCATTTT.

J is TRBJ1-5 and V is TRBV5-6; 9 bases agree with TRBD1. The CDR3 length is 15 residues. The germline gives CDR1 SGHDT, CDR2 YYEEEE. The V gene end was trimmed by 2 bases and the J gene end by 6 bases; junction bases not matched to a gene: 6. As DNA, the CDR3 is TGTGCCAGCAGCTTCCGACAGGGGGTGGGTCAGCCCCAGCATTTT. It translates to CASSFRQGVGQPQHF.

This chain uses TRBV3-1 (or the pseudogene TRBV3-2) with TRBJ2-4, with 9 nucleotides matching TRBD2. CDR3 size: 20 residues. Germline V lookup: CDR1 LGHDT, CDR2 YNNKEL (reference sequence). The trim removed 5 bases at V and 0 bases at J, leaving 17 bases unmatched. The CDR3 bases are TGTGCCAGCAGCATAACCCCACTAGCGGGTGGGGGTCTAGCCAAAAACATTCAGTACTTC. Protein: CASSITPLAGGGLAKNIQYF.

This chain joins TRBV7-9 and TRBJ1-3; D perhaps matches TRBD1 (5 bases). Germline CDR1 reads SEHNR; CDR2 reads FQNEAQ (reference sequence). This CDR3 has 16 residues. V was clipped by 2 bases and J by 2 bases, with 13 bases between them. CDR3 protein: CASSLRQGVPGNTIYF. The CDR3 region has the DNA TGTGCCAGCAGCTTAAGGCAGGGAGTGCCTGGAAACACCATATATTTT.

V and J are TRBV7-3 and TRBJ2-5, with D hard to call. From germline, CDR1 is SGHTA and CDR2 FQGTGA. The V end lost 5 bases, the J end lost 3 bases, and 10 bases lay between the germline ends. The length of the CDR3 is 13 residues. The CDR3 here is CASSPPSEETQYF. In nucleotides, the CDR3 is TGTGCCAGCAGCCCCCCGTCGGAAGAGACCCAGTACTTC.

J is TRBJ1-1 and V is TRBV21-1; the table's D call TRBD1 went unverified against the DNA. TRBV21-1 is classified as a pseudogene. CDR3 length equals 15 residues. This chain's CDR3 is CASSAARAGDTEAFF. In DNA form, the CDR3 reads TGTGCCAGCAGCGCAGCCAGGGCTGGGGACACTGAAGCTTTCTTT.